The next 15 T cell receptor beta chains were all read from a single sample in a study of blood T cells in healthy people across ages. With a J-beta primer mix and a sample-barcoded 5' primer, a second PCR ran about 6 to 11 cycles. TCRdb used MiXCR to reprocess the 5' RACE reads, holding one entry per CDR3 protein. The sample lists about 670,000 distinct CDR3 sequences, over 40% occurring once. Source material: blood. All receptors come from a woman at least 80 years old in good health.

The J gene is TRBJ2-1, the V gene TRBV11-2; D gene uncertain. CDR3 length equals 15 residues. The V end was cut by 1 base, the J end by 2 bases, with 9 bases between. Looked up from germline, CDR1 is SGHAT and CDR2 is FQNNGV. CDR3 protein: CASSLGQTTYNEQFF. Written as DNA, the CDR3 is TGTGCCAGCAGCTTAGGTCAGACAACCTACAATGAGCAGTTCTTC.

In DNA form, the CDR3 reads TGCAGTGCTAGCACCAACGTGGGCAATCAGCCCCAGTATTTT. It specifies CSASTNVGNQPQYF. The V and J genes are TRBV20-1 and TRBJ1-5; D ambiguous. The J call is uncertain, as TRBJ2-3 better fits the DNA end. The CDR3 spans 14 residues. Looked up from germline, CDR1 is DFQATT and CDR2 is SNEGSKA (reference sequence).

A note on this clonotype: A much larger clone sits a single nucleotide away, making a read error possible. CDR3 sequence: CASSLEWQTQYF. The DNA of the CDR3 is TGTGCCAGCAGCTTAGAATGGCAGACCCAGTACTTC. The rearrangement links TRBV7-2 to TRBJ2-5; no firm D call. The CDR3 runs 12 residues. Trimming pared 1 base from V and 6 bases from J, leaving 6 bases between. Germline-derived CDR1 and CDR2 are SGHTA and FQGNSA.

This clonotype was counted at least ten times. This chain uses TRBV15 with TRBJ2-4; a possible D gene is TRBD1 (6 bases). V dropped 1 base and J dropped 8 bases, with 12 bases sitting between them. CDR1 is LNHNV and CDR2 is YYDKDF in the germline V gene (reference sequence). The CDR3 is 14 amino acids. CDR3 protein: CATSRGAGVDIQYF. The CDR3, as DNA: TGTGCCACCAGCAGAGGTGCAGGGGTTGACATTCAGTACTTC.

At least ten counts were recorded for this clonotype. The chain is built from TRBV6-2 or TRBV6-3 and TRBJ2-1, with 12 bases aligning to TRBD2. The CDR3 contains 15 residues. From germline, CDR1 is MNHEY and CDR2 SVGEGT. J lost 8 bases, V lost 6 bases, and 8 bases had no gene match. CDR3 protein: CASSPGLAGRDEQFF. CDR3 nucleotides: TGTGCCAGCAGCCCCGGACTAGCGGGACGTGATGAGCAGTTCTTC.

This clonotype has at least ten counts. V is TRBV27 and J is TRBJ1-2; 7 bases are shared with TRBD1. Germline CDR1 is MNHEY and CDR2 is SMNVEV (reference sequence). The V and J ends lost 2 bases and 7 bases, in that order; junction bases with no gene match: 7. This CDR3 comprises 14 residues. The CDR3 spells CASSLGQGVGGYTF. In DNA form, the CDR3 reads TGTGCCAGCAGTTTAGGGCAGGGGGTTGGTGGCTACACCTTC.

V and J are TRBV5-1 and TRBJ2-3; perhaps TRBD1 as D (6 bases). Germline-derived CDR1 and CDR2 are SGHRS and YFSETQ. V was shortened by 4 bases and J by 5 bases, with 17 bases between the two germline ends. CDR3 length equals 15 residues. The CDR3 DNA reads TGCGCCAGCAGCCAAGGCCAGCAGGGGATAGATACGCAGTATTTT. Its protein is CASSQGQQGIDTQYF.

This clonotype was recorded many times. The chain links TRBV12-3 or TRBV12-4 to TRBJ1-2; D is unresolved. Deletions cut 5 bases from V and 3 bases from J, with 13 bases between. There are 14 residues in the CDR3. CDR3 protein: CASSPGGNHYGYTF. The CDR3 DNA sequence: TGTGCCAGCAGTCCCGGAGGTAACCACTATGGCTACACCTTC.

J is TRBJ1-1 and V is TRBV29-1; a weak D match, TRBD1 (6 bases). The CDR3 sequence is 11 residues long. Germline-derived CDR1 and CDR2 are SQVTM and ANQGSEA. V was shortened by 7 bases and J by 6 bases, with 12 bases between the two germline ends. CDR3 amino acids: CSANRDAEAFF. CDR3 DNA: TGCAGCGCCAACAGGGACGCTGAAGCTTTCTTT. Full variable domain (missing parts from reference TRBV29-1 and TRBJ1-1): SAVISQKPSRDICQRGTSLTIQCQVDSQVTMMFWYRQQPGQSLTLIATANQGSEATYESGFVIDKFPISRPNLTFSTLTVSNMSPEDSSIYLCSANRDAEAFFGQGTRLTVV.

There are many counts of this clonotype. The genes are TRBV5-1 and TRBJ2-1, with a possible D match to TRBD2 (6 bases). The CDR3 consists of 13 residues. Germline V gives CDR1 SGHRS, CDR2 YFSETQ. Between the trimmed V and J ends, which lost 9 bases and 3 bases, there was a span of 13 bases. Written as DNA, the CDR3 is TGCGCCACCACGGGGGACGGCTACAATGAGCAGTTCTTC. Protein: CATTGDGYNEQFF.

The V call is TRBV4-1, the J call TRBJ2-3, with a tentative D call TRBD1 (7 bases). Germline assignment: CDR1 MGHRA and CDR2 YSYEKL. V shed 8 bases and J shed 4 bases, with 22 bases lying between them. The CDR3 covers 16 residues. The CDR3 DNA reads TGCGCCAGCGGCCGACAGGGAGGTCCGGACCCAGATACGCAGTATTTT. Its translation: CASGRQGGPDPDTQYF.

The chain is built from TRBV11-2 and TRBJ2-1; no firm D call. The germline CDR1 and CDR2 sequences are SGHAT and FQNNGV. Trimming took off 1 base at V and 7 bases at J, with 11 bases between the two ends. The CDR3 spans 14 residues. The CDR3 DNA reads as TGTGCCAGCAGCTTAGGGTACGGACCAAATGAGCAGTTCTTC. This sequence encodes CASSLGYGPNEQFF.

J is TRBJ1-1 and V is TRBV4-1; D not resolved. V lost 0 bases and J lost 1, with 21 bases in between. This CDR3 contains 19 residues. The germline gives CDR1 MGHRA, CDR2 YSYEKL. This CDR3 is CASSQDSAKDTLWNTEAFF. CDR3 DNA sequence: TGCGCCAGCAGCCAAGACTCGGCAAAAGACACGTTATGGAACACTGAAGCTTTCTTT.

This clonotype has ten or more counts. The rearrangement joins TRBV29-1 to TRBJ2-1; D is ambiguous. V gave up 5 bases and J gave up 10 bases, with 27 bases separating them. This CDR3 spans 16 amino acids. Germline CDR1 and CDR2: SQVTM and ANQGSEA. CDR3 in DNA: TGCAGCGTTTCGGAAAGGCCGGGCCCCTCCATCGGAGAGCAGTTCTTC. Translation gives CSVSERPGPSIGEQFF.

The J gene is TRBJ1-1, the V gene TRBV7-6; a possible D gene is TRBD1 (5 bases). Germline V CDR1 and CDR2: SGHVS, FNYEAQ. Trimming pared 5 bases from V and 1 base from J, leaving 14 bases between. This CDR3 contains 15 residues. The CDR3 spells CASSRRVGANTEAFF. CDR3 in DNA: TGTGCCAGCAGCCGCAGGGTAGGGGCGAACACTGAAGCTTTCTTT. The whole variable domain, remainder taken from reference TRBV7-6 and TRBJ1-1, is GAGVSQSPRYKVTKRGQDVALRCDPISGHVSLYWYRQALGQGPEFLTYFNYEAQQDKSGLPNDRFSAERPEGSISTLTIQRTEQRDSAMYRCASSRRVGANTEAFFGQGTRLTVV.